This T cell receptor beta chain was sequenced in a study of blood T cells in healthy people across ages (dated by TCRdb to the mid-2010s). Some background on the complete study: In model experiments, roughly one uniquely barcoded TCR beta cDNA molecule per two T cells was captured by template switching. Two additional independent replicas of 1 million unique cDNA reads from the same blood draw were analyzed for two donors (one aged 18 to 30 and one aged 80 or older). To avoid experimental bias, donors of different ages were randomly spread across the sequencing lanes. The study measured age-related changes in TCR beta repertoire diversity using deep sequencing normalized with unique cDNA molecular identifiers. Donors were grouped into four age groups: young (average 16 years), middle-aged (39), aged (about 59) and long-lived (just over 80). What the authors observed across the whole study: As age increased, observed TCR beta diversity per million T cells dropped in a roughly linear way, and a significant reduction was already evident by age approximately 40. Since profiling was done on bulk unsorted PBMCs, naive and antigen-experienced compartments could not be conclusively compared. Because donor CMV infection status was unknown, age-related changes in expanded clonotypes were potentially confounded. A strong correlation was found between observed TCR beta diversity and the percentage of naive T cells measured by flow cytometry. Compared with the aged group, more naive CD4+ T cells, fewer expanded clones and increased TCR diversity were shown by the long-lived group, suggesting age selection. Estimates of total diversity based on one million sequenced T cells were regarded as lower bounds and as underestimates.

Preparation of the library involved 5' RACE. The reads were generated on an Illumina HiSeq 2500. A second PCR of about 7 to 12 cycles was performed with a sample-barcoded 5' primer and a J-beta primer mix. Each TCR beta cDNA molecule received a unique molecular identifier from a template-switch 5' adaptor carrying 12 random nucleotides. Each sample yielded at least 3 million CDR3-containing paired-end reads. First-strand cDNA was synthesized from all RNA with the Mint cDNA synthesis kit, primed by a TRBC-specific oligonucleotide. Following uracil-DNA glycosylase treatment, all cDNA underwent a first 18-cycle PCR with the universal primers M1SS and BC2_uni_R. Under the source paper's analysis protocol: For normalization, 1 million high-quality reads were randomly selected from each sample, with every read carrying a distinct molecular identifier. Instead of being binned into consensus sequences, reads that shared molecular identifiers were thrown out. MiTCR, set to a Q25 quality threshold and the strictest error-elimination algorithm, was used for CDR3 identification, clonotype clustering and error correction. Lower-bound total TCR beta diversity was estimated with a nonparametric unseen species model using Euler transformation. TCRdb reprocessed the public reads (quality trimming at Q25 with fastp, clone calling with MiXCR) and kept in-frame beta chains. Identical CDR3 proteins give one entry, which carries the most common genes and DNA. In this record, the V and J calls reflect TCRdb's handling and not the investigators' own analysis. The table for this sample lists under 750,000 distinct CDR3 sequences; under 55% of them were counted only once. Just under 25% of the sample belongs to the ten largest clones.

According to the germline V gene, CDR1 reads SGHTA and CDR2 reads FQGNSA. V gives up 2 bases and J gives up 2 bases, and the segment between their germline ends measures 7 bases. The CDR3 numbers 14 residues from cysteine through phenylalanine. The retained sequence is limited to the CDR3, 42 bases, with the frame set at the first base. Remarks on this clonotype: Its antigen remains unidentified. Per-nucleotide qualities are absent, and no much larger clonotype sits a single base away.

The donors were 40 or so Caucasian individuals from Russia, aged about 6 to 100 years, who were systemically healthy. Ten milliliters of peripheral blood were drawn from each donor into EDTA-treated Vacutainer tubes. Ficoll-Paque density-gradient centrifugation was used to isolate PBMCs, with at least 6 million obtained per sample. Trizol reagent was used to extract total RNA from PBMCs, with at least 5.5 micrograms per sample. Naive CD45RAhigh/CD27high T cell percentages were measured by flow cytometry on a PBMC aliquot from every donor. This chain is built from TRBV7-2 and TRBJ1-5; no D gene call is confident. Sequencing was performed on blood. The clonotype was recovered from a man older than 75 in good health. The bases are TGTGCCAGCAGCTTATATAAGGGCAATCAGCCCCAGCATTTT. This is translated as CASSLYKGNQPQHF.